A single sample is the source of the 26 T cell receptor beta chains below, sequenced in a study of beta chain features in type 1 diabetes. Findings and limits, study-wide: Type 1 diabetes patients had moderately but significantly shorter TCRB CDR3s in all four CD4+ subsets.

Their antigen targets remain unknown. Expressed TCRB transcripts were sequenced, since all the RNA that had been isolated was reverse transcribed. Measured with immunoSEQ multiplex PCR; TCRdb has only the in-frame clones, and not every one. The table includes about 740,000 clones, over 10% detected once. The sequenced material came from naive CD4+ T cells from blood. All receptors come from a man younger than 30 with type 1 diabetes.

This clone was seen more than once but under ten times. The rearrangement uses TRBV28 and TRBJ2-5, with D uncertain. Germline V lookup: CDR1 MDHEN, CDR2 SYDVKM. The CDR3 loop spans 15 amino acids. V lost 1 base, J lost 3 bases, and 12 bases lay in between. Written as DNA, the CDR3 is TGTGCCAGCAGTTTATATCGGCAGACCAAAGAGACCCAGTACTTC. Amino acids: CASSLYRQTKETQYF.

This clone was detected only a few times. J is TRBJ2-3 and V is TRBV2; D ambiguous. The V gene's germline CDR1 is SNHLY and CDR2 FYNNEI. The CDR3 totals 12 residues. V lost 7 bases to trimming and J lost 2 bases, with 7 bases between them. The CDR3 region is CASTQVTDTQYF. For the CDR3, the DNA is TGTGCCAGCACCCAGGTCACAGATACGCAGTATTTT.

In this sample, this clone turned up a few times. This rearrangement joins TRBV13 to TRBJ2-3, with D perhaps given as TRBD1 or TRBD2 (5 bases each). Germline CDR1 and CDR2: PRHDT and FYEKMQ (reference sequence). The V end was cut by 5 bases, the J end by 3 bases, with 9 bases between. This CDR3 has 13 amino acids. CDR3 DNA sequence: TGTGCCAGCAGCGGGGGTAGGACAGATACGCAGTATTTT. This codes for CASSGGRTDTQYF.

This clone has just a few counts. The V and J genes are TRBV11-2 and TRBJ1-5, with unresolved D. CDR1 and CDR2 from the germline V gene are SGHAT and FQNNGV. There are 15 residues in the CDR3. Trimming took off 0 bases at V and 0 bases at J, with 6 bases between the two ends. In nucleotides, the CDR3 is TGTGCCAGCAGCTTAGAGGGGATTAGCAATCAGCCCCAGCATTTT. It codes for CASSLEGISNQPQHF.

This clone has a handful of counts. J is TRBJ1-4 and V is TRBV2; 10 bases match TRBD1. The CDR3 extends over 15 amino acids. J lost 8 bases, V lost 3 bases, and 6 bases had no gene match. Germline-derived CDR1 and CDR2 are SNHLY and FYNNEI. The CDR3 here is CASSDRQGAREKLFF. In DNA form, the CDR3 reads TGTGCCAGCAGTGATCGACAGGGGGCTAGGGAAAAACTGTTTTTT.

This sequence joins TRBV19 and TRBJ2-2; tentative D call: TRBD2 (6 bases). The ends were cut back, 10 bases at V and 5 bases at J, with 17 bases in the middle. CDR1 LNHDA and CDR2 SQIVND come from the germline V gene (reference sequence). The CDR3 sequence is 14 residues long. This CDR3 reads CAIQGRLGTGELFF. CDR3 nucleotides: TGTGCCATTCAAGGGAGGCTGGGAACCGGGGAGCTGTTTTTT. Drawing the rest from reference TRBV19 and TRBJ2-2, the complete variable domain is DGGITQSPKYLFRKEGQNVTLSCEQNLNHDAMYWYRQDPGQGLRLIYYSQIVNDFQKGDIAEGYSVSREKKESFPLTVTSAQKNPTAFYLCAIQGRLGTGELFFGEGSRLTVL.

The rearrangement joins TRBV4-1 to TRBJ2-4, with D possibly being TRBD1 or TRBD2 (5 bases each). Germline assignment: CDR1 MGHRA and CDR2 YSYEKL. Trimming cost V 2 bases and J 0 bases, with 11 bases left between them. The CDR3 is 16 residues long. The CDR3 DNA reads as TGCGCCAGCAGCCAACCGAGGGACCTAGCCAAAAACATTCAGTACTTC. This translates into CASSQPRDLAKNIQYF.

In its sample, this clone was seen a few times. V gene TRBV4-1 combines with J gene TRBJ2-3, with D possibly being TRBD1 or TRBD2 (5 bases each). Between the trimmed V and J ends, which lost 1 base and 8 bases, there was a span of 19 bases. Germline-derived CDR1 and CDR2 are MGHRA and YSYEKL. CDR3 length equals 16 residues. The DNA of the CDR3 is TGCGCCAGCAGCCAAGGCCGGGGCGGTGGAACCGTTACGCAGTATTTT. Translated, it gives CASSQGRGGGTVTQYF.

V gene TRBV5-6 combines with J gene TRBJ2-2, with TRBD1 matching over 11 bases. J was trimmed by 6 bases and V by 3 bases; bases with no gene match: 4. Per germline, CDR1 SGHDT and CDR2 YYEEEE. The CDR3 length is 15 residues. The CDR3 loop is CASSSDRGRSGELFF. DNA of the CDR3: TGTGCCAGCAGCTCGGACAGGGGGCGATCCGGGGAGCTGTTTTTT.

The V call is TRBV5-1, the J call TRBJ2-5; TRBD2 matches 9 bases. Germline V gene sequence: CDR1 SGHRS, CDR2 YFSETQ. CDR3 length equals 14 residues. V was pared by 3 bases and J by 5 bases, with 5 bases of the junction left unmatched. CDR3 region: CASSSGLALETQYF. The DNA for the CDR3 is TGCGCCAGCAGCTCTGGACTAGCGCTGGAGACCCAGTACTTC.

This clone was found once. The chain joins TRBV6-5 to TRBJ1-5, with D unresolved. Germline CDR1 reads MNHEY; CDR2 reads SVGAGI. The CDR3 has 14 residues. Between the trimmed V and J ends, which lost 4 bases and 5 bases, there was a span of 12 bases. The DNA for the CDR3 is TGTGCCAGCAGTTTCGGGCGGTACGATCAGCCCCAGCATTTT. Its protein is CASSFGRYDQPQHF.

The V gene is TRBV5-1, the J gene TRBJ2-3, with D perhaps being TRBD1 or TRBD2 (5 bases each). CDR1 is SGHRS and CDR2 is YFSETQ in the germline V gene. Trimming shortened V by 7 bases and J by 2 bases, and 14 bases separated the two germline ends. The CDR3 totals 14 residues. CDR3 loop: CASGDQGSTDTQYF. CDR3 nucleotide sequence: TGCGCCAGCGGGGACCAAGGGTCCACAGATACGCAGTATTTT.

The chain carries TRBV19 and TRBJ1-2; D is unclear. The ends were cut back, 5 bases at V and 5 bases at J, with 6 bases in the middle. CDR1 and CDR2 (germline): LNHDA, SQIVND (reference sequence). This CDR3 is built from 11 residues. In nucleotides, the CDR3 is TGTGCCAGTAGTGCCGGGTATGGCTACACCTTC. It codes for CASSAGYGYTF.

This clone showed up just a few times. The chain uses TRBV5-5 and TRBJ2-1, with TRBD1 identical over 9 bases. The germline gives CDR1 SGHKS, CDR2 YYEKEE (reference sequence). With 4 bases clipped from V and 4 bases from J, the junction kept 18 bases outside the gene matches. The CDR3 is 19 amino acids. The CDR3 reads CASSRAGQGFPSGYNEQFF. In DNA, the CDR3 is TGTGCCAGCAGCAGGGCGGGACAGGGATTCCCCAGCGGATACAATGAGCAGTTCTTC.

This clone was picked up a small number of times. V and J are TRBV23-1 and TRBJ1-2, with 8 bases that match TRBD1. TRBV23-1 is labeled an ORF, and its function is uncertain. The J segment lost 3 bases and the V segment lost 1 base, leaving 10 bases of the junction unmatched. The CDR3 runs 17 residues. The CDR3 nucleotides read TGCGCCAGCAGTCAATGGTCCCAGGGGGCGCTAGACTATGGCTACACCTTC. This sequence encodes CASSQWSQGALDYGYTF.

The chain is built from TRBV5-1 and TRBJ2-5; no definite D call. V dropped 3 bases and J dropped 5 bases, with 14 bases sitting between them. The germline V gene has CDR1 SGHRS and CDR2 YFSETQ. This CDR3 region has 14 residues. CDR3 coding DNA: TGCGCCAGCAGCTCGGCGTGGGCAGTGGAGACCCAGTACTTC. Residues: CASSSAWAVETQYF.

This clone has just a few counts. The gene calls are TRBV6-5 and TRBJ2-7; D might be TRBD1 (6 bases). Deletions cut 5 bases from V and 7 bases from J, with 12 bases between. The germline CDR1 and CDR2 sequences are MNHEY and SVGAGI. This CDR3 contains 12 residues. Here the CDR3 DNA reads TGTGCCAGCAGTCGGACAGTGGGTGAGCAGTACTTC. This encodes CASSRTVGEQYF.

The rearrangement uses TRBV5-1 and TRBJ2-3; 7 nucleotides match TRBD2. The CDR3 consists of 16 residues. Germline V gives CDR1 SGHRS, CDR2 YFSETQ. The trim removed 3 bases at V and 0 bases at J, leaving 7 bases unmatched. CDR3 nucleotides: TGCGCCAGCAGCTCGATCACTAGCGACAGCACAGATACGCAGTATTTT. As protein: CASSSITSDSTDTQYF.

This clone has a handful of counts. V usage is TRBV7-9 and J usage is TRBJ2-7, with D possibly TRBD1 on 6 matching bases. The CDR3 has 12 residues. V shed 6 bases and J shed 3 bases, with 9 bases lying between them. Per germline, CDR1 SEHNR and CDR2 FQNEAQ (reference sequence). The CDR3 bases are TGTGCCAGCAGTTGGGACATCTACGAGCAGTACTTC. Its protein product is CASSWDIYEQYF.

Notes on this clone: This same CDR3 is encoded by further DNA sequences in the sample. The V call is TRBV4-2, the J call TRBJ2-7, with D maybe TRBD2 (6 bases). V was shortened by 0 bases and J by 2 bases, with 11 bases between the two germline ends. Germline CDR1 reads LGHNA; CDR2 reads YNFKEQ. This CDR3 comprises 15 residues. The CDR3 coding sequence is TGTGCCAGCAGCCAAGATTTGGGGGGACCCTACGAGCAGTACTTC. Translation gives CASSQDLGGPYEQYF.

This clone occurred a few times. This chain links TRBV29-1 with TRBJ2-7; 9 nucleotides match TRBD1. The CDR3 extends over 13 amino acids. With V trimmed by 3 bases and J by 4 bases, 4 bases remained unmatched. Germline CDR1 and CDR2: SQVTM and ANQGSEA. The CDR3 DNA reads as TGCAGCGTTGATGGACAGGGGAGTTACGAGCAGTACTTC. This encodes CSVDGQGSYEQYF.

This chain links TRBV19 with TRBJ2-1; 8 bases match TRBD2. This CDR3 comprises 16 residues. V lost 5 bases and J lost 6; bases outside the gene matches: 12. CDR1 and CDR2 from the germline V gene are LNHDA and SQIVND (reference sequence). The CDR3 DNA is TGTGCCAGTAGTGTTTTCAGCGGGGGATCCGGCAATGAGCAGTTCTTC. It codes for CASSVFSGGSGNEQFF.

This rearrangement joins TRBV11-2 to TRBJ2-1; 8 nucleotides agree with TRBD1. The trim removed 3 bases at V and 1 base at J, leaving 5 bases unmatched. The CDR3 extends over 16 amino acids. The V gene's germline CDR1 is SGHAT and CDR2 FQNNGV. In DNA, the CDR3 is TGTGCCAGCAGCTTCGCCCGACAGGGGTCCTACAATGAGCAGTTCTTC. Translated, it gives CASSFARQGSYNEQFF.

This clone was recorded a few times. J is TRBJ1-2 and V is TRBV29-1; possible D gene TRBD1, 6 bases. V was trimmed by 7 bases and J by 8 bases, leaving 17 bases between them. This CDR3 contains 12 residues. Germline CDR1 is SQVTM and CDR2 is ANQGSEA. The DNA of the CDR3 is TGCAGCGCCGGATCCCTTCAGGGGGGCTACACCTTC. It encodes CSAGSLQGGYTF. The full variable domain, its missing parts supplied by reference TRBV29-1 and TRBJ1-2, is SAVISQKPSRDICQRGTSLTIQCQVDSQVTMMFWYRQQPGQSLTLIATANQGSEATYESGFVIDKFPISRPNLTFSTLTVSNMSPEDSSIYLCSAGSLQGGYTFGSGTRLTVV.

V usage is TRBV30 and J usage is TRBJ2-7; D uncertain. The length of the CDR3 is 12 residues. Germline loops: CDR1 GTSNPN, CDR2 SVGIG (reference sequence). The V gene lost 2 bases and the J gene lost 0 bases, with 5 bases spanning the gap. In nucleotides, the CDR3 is TGTGCCTGGAGTCCTAGCTCCTACGAGCAGTACTTC. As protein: CAWSPSSYEQYF. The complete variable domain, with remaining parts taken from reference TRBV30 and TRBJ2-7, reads SQTIHQWPATLVQPVGSPLSLECTVEGTSNPNLYWYRQAAGRGLQLLFYSVGIGQISSEVPQNLSASRPQDRQFILSSKKLLLSDSGFYLCAWSPSSYEQYFGPGTRLTVT.

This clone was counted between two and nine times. The CDR3 DNA follows: TGTGCCTGGAGTCGTGGGATGGGCACAGATACGCAGTATTTT. Protein: CAWSRGMGTDTQYF. V is TRBV30 and J is TRBJ2-3; D is undetermined. The CDR3 length is 14 residues. CDR1 and CDR2 (germline): GTSNPN, SVGIG (reference sequence). V was clipped by 2 bases and J by 1 base, with 10 bases between them.